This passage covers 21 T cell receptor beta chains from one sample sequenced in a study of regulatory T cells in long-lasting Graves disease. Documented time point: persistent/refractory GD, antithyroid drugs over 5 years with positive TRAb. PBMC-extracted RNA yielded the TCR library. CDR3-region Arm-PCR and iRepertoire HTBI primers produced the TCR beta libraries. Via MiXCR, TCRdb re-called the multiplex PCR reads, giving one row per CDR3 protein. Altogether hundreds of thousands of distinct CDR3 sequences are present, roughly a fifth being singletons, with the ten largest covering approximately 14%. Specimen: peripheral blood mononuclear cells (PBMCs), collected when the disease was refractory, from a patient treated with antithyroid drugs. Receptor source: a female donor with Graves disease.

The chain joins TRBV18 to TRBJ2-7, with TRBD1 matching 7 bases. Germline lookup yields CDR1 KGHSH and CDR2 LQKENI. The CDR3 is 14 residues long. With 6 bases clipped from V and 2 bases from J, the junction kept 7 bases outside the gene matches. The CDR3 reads CASSLDRAPYEQYF. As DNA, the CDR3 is TGTGCCAGCTCTCTCGACAGGGCCCCCTACGAGCAGTACTTC. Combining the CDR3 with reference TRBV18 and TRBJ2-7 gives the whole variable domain NAGVMQNPRHLVRRRGQEARLRCSPMKGHSHVYWYRQLPEEGLKFMVYLQKENIIDESGMPKERFSAEFPKEGPSILRIQQVVRGDSAAYFCASSLDRAPYEQYFGPGTRLTVT.

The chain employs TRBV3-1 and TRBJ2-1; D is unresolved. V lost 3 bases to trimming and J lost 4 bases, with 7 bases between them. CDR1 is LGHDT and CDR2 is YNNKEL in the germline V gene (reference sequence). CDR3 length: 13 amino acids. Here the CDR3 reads CASSHGDYNEQFF. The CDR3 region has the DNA TGTGCCAGCAGCCACGGTGATTACAATGAGCAGTTCTTC.

In nucleotides, the CDR3 is TGTGCCATAGCGGGTTACGAGCAGTACTTC. Translating it yields CAIAGYEQYF. This chain uses TRBV6-1 with TRBJ2-7; TRBD2 aligns across 7 bases. CDR1 is MNHNS, CDR2 SASEGT, per germline. Trimming took 10 bases from V and 4 from J; bases not matched to a gene: 1. The CDR3 loop spans 10 amino acids.

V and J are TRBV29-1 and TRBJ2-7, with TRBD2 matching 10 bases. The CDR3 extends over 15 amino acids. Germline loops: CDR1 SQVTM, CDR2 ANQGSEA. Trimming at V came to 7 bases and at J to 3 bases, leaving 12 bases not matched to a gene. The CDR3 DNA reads TGCAGCGCCAAAATCGGGCTAGCGGGAGACTACGAGCAGTACTTC. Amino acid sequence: CSAKIGLAGDYEQYF.

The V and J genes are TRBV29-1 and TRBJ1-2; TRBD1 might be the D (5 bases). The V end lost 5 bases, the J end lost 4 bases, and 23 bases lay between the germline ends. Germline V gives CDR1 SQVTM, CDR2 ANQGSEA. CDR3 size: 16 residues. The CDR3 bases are TGCAGCGTTCCCGAATCGGACACCCTCCATACCTATGGCTACACCTTC. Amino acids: CSVPESDTLHTYGYTF.

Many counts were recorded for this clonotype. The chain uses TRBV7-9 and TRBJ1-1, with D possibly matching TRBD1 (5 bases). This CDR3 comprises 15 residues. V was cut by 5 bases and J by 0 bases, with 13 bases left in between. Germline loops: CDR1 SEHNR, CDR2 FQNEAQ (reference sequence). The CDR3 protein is CASSPMGRMNTEAFF. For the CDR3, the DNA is TGTGCCAGCAGCCCTATGGGGCGGATGAACACTGAAGCTTTCTTT.

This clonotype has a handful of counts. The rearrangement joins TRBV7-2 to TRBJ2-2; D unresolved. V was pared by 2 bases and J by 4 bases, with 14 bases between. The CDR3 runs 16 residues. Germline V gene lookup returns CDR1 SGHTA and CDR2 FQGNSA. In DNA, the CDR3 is TGTGCCAGCAGCTTAAGCTCCAAGGGTAGCACCGGGGAGCTGTTTTTT. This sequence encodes CASSLSSKGSTGELFF.

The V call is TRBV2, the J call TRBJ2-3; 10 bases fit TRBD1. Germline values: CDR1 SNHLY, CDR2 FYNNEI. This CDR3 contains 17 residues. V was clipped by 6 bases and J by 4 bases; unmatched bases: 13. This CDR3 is CASRTTPGQGSPDTQYF. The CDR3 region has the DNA TGTGCCAGCAGGACTACACCGGGACAGGGGAGCCCAGATACGCAGTATTTT. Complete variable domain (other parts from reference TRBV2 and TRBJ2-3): EPEVTQTPSHQVTQMGQEVILRCVPISNHLYFYWYRQILGQKVEFLVSFYNNEISEKSEIFDDQFSVERPDGSNFTLKIRSTKLEDSAMYFCASRTTPGQGSPDTQYFGPGTRLTVL.

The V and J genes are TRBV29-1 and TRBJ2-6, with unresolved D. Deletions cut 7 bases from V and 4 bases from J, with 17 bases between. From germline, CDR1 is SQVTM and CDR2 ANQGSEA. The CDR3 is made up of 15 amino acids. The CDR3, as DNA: TGCAGCGCCCGGTTCTTTGGGGAAGGGGCCAACGTCCTGACTTTC. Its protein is CSARFFGEGANVLTF.

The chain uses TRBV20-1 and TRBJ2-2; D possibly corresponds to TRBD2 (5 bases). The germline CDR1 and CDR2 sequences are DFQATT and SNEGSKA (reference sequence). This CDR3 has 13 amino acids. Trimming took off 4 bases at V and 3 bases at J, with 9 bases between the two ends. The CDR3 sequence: CSANHGDTGELFF. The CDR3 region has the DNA TGCAGTGCTAATCACGGGGACACCGGGGAGCTGTTTTTT.

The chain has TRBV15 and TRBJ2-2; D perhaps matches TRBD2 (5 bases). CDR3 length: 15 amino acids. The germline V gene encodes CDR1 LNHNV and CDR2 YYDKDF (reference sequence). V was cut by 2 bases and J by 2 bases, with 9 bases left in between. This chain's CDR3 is CATSRPRGNTGELFF. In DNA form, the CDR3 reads TGTGCCACCAGCAGACCCCGGGGTAACACCGGGGAGCTGTTTTTT.

CDR3 nucleotide sequence: TGTGCCAGCAGTGGGACTAGCGGGAGCGGGGAGCAGTTCTTC. Amino acid sequence: CASSGTSGSGEQFF. This chain joins TRBV2 and TRBJ2-1, with TRBD2 identical over 13 bases. The CDR3 runs to 14 residues. V lost 4 bases, J lost 10 bases, and 4 bases stayed unmatched. The germline V gene encodes CDR1 SNHLY and CDR2 FYNNEI.

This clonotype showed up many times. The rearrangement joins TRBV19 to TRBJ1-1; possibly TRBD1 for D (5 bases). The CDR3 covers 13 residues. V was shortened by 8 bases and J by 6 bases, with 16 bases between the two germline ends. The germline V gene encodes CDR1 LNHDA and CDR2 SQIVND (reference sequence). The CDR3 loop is CASADTAGAEAFF. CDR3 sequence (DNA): TGTGCCAGTGCGGACACGGCTGGCGCTGAAGCTTTCTTT. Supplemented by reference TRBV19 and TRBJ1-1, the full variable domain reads DGGITQSPKYLFRKEGQNVTLSCEQNLNHDAMYWYRQDPGQGLRLIYYSQIVNDFQKGDIAEGYSVSREKKESFPLTVTSAQKNPTAFYLCASADTAGAEAFFGQGTRLTVV.

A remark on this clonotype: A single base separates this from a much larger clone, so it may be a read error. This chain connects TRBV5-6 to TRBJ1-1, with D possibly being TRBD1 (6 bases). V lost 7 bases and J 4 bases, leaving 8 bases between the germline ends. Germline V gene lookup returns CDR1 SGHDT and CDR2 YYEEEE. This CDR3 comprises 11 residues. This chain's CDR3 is CASLQGTEAFF. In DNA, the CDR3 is TGTGCCAGCCTACAGGGCACTGAAGCTTTCTTT.

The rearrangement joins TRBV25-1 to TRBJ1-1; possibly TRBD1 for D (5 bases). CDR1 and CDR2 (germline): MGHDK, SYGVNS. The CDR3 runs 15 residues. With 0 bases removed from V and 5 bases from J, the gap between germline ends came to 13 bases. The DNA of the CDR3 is TGTGCCAGCAGTGAATACGCCGGGGGAGATACTGAAGCTTTCTTT. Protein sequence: CASSEYAGGDTEAFF.

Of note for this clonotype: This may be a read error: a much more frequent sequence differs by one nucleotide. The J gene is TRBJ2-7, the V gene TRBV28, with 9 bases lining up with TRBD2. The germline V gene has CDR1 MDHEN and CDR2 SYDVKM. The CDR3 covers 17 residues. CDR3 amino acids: CASSSPFGREGPYERYF. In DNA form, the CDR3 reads TGTGCCAGCAGTTCACCTTTTGGGCGGGAGGGCCCCTACGAGCGGTACTTC. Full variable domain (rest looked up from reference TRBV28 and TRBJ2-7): DVKVTQSSRYLVKRTGEKVFLECVQDMDHENMFWYRQDPGLGLRLIYFSYDVKMKEKGDIPEGYSVSREKKERFSLILESASTNQTSMYLCASSSPFGREGPYERYFGPGTRLTVT.

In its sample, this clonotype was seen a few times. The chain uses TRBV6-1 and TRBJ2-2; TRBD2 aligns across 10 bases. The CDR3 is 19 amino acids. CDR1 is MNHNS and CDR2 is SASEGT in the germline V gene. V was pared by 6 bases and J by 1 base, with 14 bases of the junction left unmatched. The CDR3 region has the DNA TGTGCCAGCAGACACCGGACTAGCGGTAACTACCAGAACACCGGGGAGCTGTTTTTT. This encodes CASRHRTSGNYQNTGELFF.

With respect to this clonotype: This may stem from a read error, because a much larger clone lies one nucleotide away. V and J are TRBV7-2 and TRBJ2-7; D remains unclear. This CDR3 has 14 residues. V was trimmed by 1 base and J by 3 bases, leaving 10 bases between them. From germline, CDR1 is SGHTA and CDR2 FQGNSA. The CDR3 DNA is TGTGCCAGCAGCTTAGTGGTTCTAGGCTACGAGCAGTACTTC. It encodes CASSLVVLGYEQYF.

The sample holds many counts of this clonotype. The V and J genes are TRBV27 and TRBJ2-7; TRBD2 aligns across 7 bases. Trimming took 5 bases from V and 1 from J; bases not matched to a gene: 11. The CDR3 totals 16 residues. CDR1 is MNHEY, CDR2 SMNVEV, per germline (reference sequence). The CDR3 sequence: CASSTSAQTDSYEQYF. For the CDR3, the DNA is TGTGCCAGCAGTACTAGCGCACAGACGGATTCCTACGAGCAGTACTTC.

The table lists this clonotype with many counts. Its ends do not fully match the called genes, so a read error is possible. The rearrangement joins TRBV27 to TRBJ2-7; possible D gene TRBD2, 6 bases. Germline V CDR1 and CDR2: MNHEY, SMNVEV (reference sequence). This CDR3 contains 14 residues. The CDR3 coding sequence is TGTGCCAGCAGTTTCACGGGAGACTCCTACGAGCAGTACTTT. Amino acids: CASSFTGDSYEQYF.

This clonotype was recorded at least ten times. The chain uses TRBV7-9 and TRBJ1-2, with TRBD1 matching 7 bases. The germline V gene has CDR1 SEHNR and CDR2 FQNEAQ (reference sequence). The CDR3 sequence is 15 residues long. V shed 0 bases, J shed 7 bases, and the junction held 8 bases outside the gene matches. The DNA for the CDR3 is TGTGCCAGCAGCTTAGCCCTAGCAGGGGGAGTTGGCTACACCTTC. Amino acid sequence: CASSLALAGGVGYTF.